This T cell receptor (beta chain) was retrieved from a study of blood T cell repertoires in COVID-19. On the study more broadly: Samples came from the United States, Italy and Spain, spanning acute and convalescent COVID-19. PBMCs, B-cell-depleted T cells, or T cells provided the cDNA or gDNA that made up the material.

Seattle patients were enrolled during active infection and followed longitudinally. The CDR3 length is 12 residues. V was trimmed by 8 bases and J by 8 bases, leaving 10 bases between them. CDR1 is LNHDA, CDR2 SQIVND, per germline (reference sequence). How the authors handled the data: How many nucleated cells were present was estimated from reference gene primer amplification. Method: immunoSEQ multiplex PCR; TCRdb's copy keeps in-frame clones and lacks some. V and J calls and clone size are as listed in that table; D and trimming were resolved from the DNA. This sample has around 210,000 clones, with approximately 80% found just once.

The chain employs TRBV19 and TRBJ2-6; D possibly corresponds to TRBD2 (6 bases). This receptor was identified in a woman over 75 with COVID-19, enrolled during active disease. What was sequenced was peripheral blood. The DNA for the CDR3 is TGTGCCAGTTCCCGGGGGACCAACGTCCTGACTTTC. Translating gives CASSRGTNVLTF.